The 24 T cell receptor beta chains in this list originate from one sample, sequenced in a study of human T cells and chemical hapten exposure. Noted time point: patch test 1, 2 weeks after DPC sensitization. Noted treatment: therapeutic diphenylcyclopropenone sensitization with weekly scalp DPC. TCRdb called the RACE reads again in MiXCR, with one record for every CDR3 protein. The sample contains roughly 86,000 distinct CDR3 sequences, over 9.5% of which appear only once. The material sequenced was whole blood, taken in connection with sensitization to the hapten diphenylcyclopropenone (DPC). The receptors stem from a man between 40 and 49 years old with alopecia areata. Some clones in this sample may be carry-over from other donors' samples.

There are many counts of this clonotype. This chain links TRBV10-3 with TRBJ2-3; D uncertain. Germline-derived CDR1 and CDR2 are ENHRY and SYGVKD. The V gene lost 9 bases and the J gene lost 2 bases, with 12 bases spanning the gap. The CDR3 loop spans 13 amino acids. The CDR3 here is CAIWSTNTDTQYF. The CDR3 DNA reads TGTGCCATTTGGAGCACAAACACAGATACGCAGTATTTT.

This chain links TRBV7-9 with TRBJ2-2, with D tentatively TRBD1 (5 bases). The CDR3 length is 14 residues. Trimming cost V 5 bases and J 6 bases, with 13 bases left between them. Looked up from germline, CDR1 is SEHNR and CDR2 is FQNEAQ (reference sequence). CDR3: CASSPPGLAGELFF. Written as DNA, the CDR3 is TGTGCCAGCAGCCCCCCAGGGCTTGCCGGGGAGCTGTTTTTT.

This clonotype was recorded at least ten times. This sequence joins TRBV6-4 and TRBJ2-3; no firm D call. Germline V gene data show CDR1 as MRHNA and CDR2 as SNTAGT. Trimming stripped 4 bases from V and 0 bases from J, with 11 bases between. CDR3 length: 15 residues. CDR3 protein: CASSARLGSTDTQYF. CDR3 coding DNA: TGTGCCAGCAGTGCCCGGCTTGGTAGCACAGATACGCAGTATTTT.

This chain joins TRBV7-6 and TRBJ1-3; no definite D call. The germline V and J ends were trimmed by 5 bases and 7 bases, with 21 bases remaining between them. The CDR3 is 16 amino acids. CDR1 and CDR2 from the germline V gene are SGHVS and FNYEAQ. The CDR3 loop is CASSPRPSDSLNTIYF. DNA of the CDR3: TGTGCCAGCAGCCCCCGTCCGAGCGACTCGCTCAACACCATATATTTT.

A few counts support this clonotype. V is TRBV6-2 or TRBV6-3 and J is TRBJ2-1; possibly TRBD1 or TRBD2 for D (7 bases each). Trimming cost V 2 bases and J 12 bases, with 26 bases left between them. The CDR3 has 17 amino acids. The V gene's germline CDR1 is MNHEY and CDR2 SVGEGT. CDR3 in amino acids: CASSYVKDDPGGRGQFF. The CDR3 DNA follows: TGTGCCAGCAGTTACGTTAAAGACGATCCAGGGGGGAGGGGGCAGTTCTTC.

The V gene is TRBV5-1, the J gene TRBJ2-7; D is perhaps TRBD1 (5 bases). The CDR3 loop spans 16 amino acids. The ends were cut back, 4 bases at V and 6 bases at J, with 23 bases in the middle. Germline CDR1 SGHRS, CDR2 YFSETQ. This chain's CDR3 is CASSRFRTTSATEQYF. As DNA, the CDR3 is TGCGCCAGCAGCCGATTCCGGACAACCTCGGCCACCGAGCAGTACTTC. Supplemented by reference TRBV5-1 and TRBJ2-7, the full variable domain reads KAGVTQTPRYLIKTRGQQVTLSCSPISGHRSVSWYQQTPGQGLQFLFEYFSETQRNKGNFPGRFSGRQFSNSRSEMNVSTLELGDSALYLCASSRFRTTSATEQYFGPGTRLTVT.

In this sample, this clonotype turned up a few times. V is TRBV2 and J is TRBJ2-2; no definite D call. Trimming left V 7 bases short and J 4 bases short, with 4 bases between. Germline loops: CDR1 SNHLY, CDR2 FYNNEI. The length of the CDR3 is 11 residues. The CDR3 here is CASMGTGELFF. Written as DNA, the CDR3 is TGTGCCAGCATGGGCACCGGGGAGCTGTTTTTT.

The table lists this clonotype with a few counts. The chain carries TRBV19 and TRBJ2-1, with a weak D call TRBD2 (6 bases). The V end lost 5 bases, the J end lost 0 bases, and 14 bases lay between the germline ends. Germline CDR1 LNHDA, CDR2 SQIVND (reference sequence). The length of the CDR3 is 16 residues. CDR3 bases: TGTGCCAGTAGTGACGGACTACTCAGCTCCTACAATGAGCAGTTCTTC. It translates to CASSDGLLSSYNEQFF.

This clonotype was detected many times. The chain is built from TRBV6-2 or TRBV6-3 and TRBJ1-5; a weak D match, TRBD1 (6 bases). Trimming stripped 6 bases from V and 1 base from J, with 10 bases between. Germline assignment: CDR1 MNHEY and CDR2 SVGEGT. The CDR3 runs 14 residues. CDR3 amino acids: CASSTTGSNQPQHF. DNA for the CDR3: TGTGCCAGCAGCACTACAGGGAGCAATCAGCCCCAGCATTTT.

This clonotype was observed a handful of times. The chain links TRBV6-2 or TRBV6-3 to TRBJ2-7; 12 bases line up with TRBD2. V trimming: 2 bases; J trimming: 0 bases; junction bases outside the gene matches: 11. This CDR3 has 19 amino acids. Germline V gives CDR1 MNHEY, CDR2 SVGEGT. The CDR3 coding sequence is TGTGCCAGCAGTTACCCGCGACTAGCGGGAGACCCGAGCTCCTACGAGCAGTACGTC. Its protein product is CASSYPRLAGDPSSYEQYV.

This clonotype was counted a few times. The rearrangement uses TRBV11-2 and TRBJ2-5; D might be TRBD1 or TRBD2, each matching 5 bases. V lost 4 bases and J lost 13, with 13 bases in between. This CDR3 comprises 11 residues. CDR1 is SGHAT and CDR2 is FQNNGV in the germline V gene. Here the CDR3 reads CASSSGPLMYF. As DNA, the CDR3 is TGTGCCAGCAGCTCGGGGCCCTTGATGTACTTC.

This clonotype appeared a few times. The CDR3 loop reads CASSRRGLNTGELFF. CDR3 sequence (DNA): TGTGCCAGCAGCCGCAGGGGGCTAAACACCGGGGAGCTGTTTTTT. The gene calls are TRBV11-2 and TRBJ2-2, with 8 bases matching TRBD1. J gave up 2 bases and V 5 bases, and 4 bases lay outside the gene matches. The CDR3 runs 15 residues. Germline V gene lookup returns CDR1 SGHAT and CDR2 FQNNGV.

This clonotype appeared many times. The V call is TRBV25-1, the J call TRBJ2-6; D gene uncertain. This CDR3 has 16 amino acids. The V end lost 1 base, the J end lost 1 base, and 8 bases lay between the germline ends. From germline, CDR1 is MGHDK and CDR2 SYGVNS. The CDR3 sequence: CASSESSLSGANVLTF. Here the CDR3 DNA reads TGTGCCAGCAGTGAATCCAGCTTGTCTGGGGCCAACGTCCTGACTTTC.

This clonotype was observed a handful of times. Germline is not matched at one junction end, which may reflect a read error. The CDR3 loop is CSSLTGDF. CDR3 nucleotides: TGCAGCTCCTTGACAGGGGATTTT. V usage is TRBV29-1 and J usage is TRBJ2-3; 8 bases are a match to TRBD1. Germline V CDR1 and CDR2: SQVTM, ANQGSEA. CDR3 length: 8 residues.

This clonotype came up many times. This chain links TRBV20-1 with TRBJ1-5; maybe TRBD1 (5 bases). The CDR3 spans 14 residues. CDR1 and CDR2 (germline): DFQATT, SNEGSKA (reference sequence). Trimming took off 1 base at V and 2 bases at J, with 9 bases between the two ends. CDR3 residues: CSARAGEGNQPQHF. In DNA, the CDR3 is TGCAGTGCTAGAGCGGGGGAGGGCAATCAGCCCCAGCATTTT.

This clonotype was detected only a few times. In nucleotides, the CDR3 is TGCGCCAGCAGCTTGGTAGGGGGCTGGAATGAGCAGTTCTTC. This sequence encodes CASSLVGGWNEQFF. The chain combines TRBV5-1 with TRBJ2-1; 7 bases agree with TRBD1. CDR1 is SGHRS, CDR2 YFSETQ, per germline. The CDR3 consists of 14 residues. The junction had 4 bases not matched to a gene; V was cut back by 0 bases and J by 7 bases.

Only a few counts were recorded for this clonotype. The chain carries TRBV4-2 and TRBJ2-3, with 10 bases lining up with TRBD2. Trimming took 1 base from V and 3 from J; bases not matched to a gene: 7. In germline, CDR1 is LGHNA, CDR2 YNFKEQ. The CDR3 sequence is 17 residues long. The CDR3 region is CASSQAPLAGWTDTQYF. DNA of the CDR3: TGTGCCAGCAGCCAAGCGCCACTAGCGGGATGGACAGATACGCAGTATTTT.

This sequence joins TRBV6-2 or TRBV6-3 and TRBJ2-2, with 9 bases that match TRBD1. This CDR3 contains 15 residues. After removal of 5 bases from V and 2 bases from J, the junction contained 3 bases not matched to a gene. From germline, CDR1 is MNHEY and CDR2 SVGEGT. CDR3 protein: CASSTTGGNTGELFF. As DNA, the CDR3 is TGTGCCAGCAGTACTACAGGGGGCAACACCGGGGAGCTGTTTTTT.

The chain carries TRBV6-6 and TRBJ1-2; 7 nucleotides agree with TRBD1. The CDR3 has 15 residues. Germline V gene data show CDR1 as MNHNY and CDR2 as SVGAGI (reference sequence). V dropped 4 bases and J dropped 8; count of bases not matched to a gene: 13. For the CDR3, the DNA is TGTGCCAGCAGTTTTCAGGGGGGACCTATGTTCGGCTACACCTTC. Protein product: CASSFQGGPMFGYTF.

This clonotype was seen only a few times. The chain has TRBV28 and TRBJ2-1; 7 bases are shared with TRBD1. Germline-derived CDR1 and CDR2 are MDHEN and SYDVKM. The CDR3 is 15 residues long. The V gene end was trimmed by 8 bases and the J gene end by 7 bases; junction bases not matched to a gene: 14. The CDR3 here is CASCSNNRGSNEQFF. The CDR3 region has the DNA TGTGCCAGCTGCTCCAACAACAGGGGTAGTAATGAGCAGTTCTTC.

This clonotype was found many times. The chain combines TRBV6-2 or TRBV6-3 with TRBJ2-7; D gene unclear. V was pared by 6 bases and J by 7 bases, with 10 bases between. The CDR3 has 11 amino acids. Germline CDR1 and CDR2: MNHEY and SVGEGT. Here the CDR3 reads CASSRAREQYF. The CDR3 nucleotides are TGTGCCAGCAGCCGGGCGAGGGAGCAGTACTTC.

This clonotype was detected many times. The chain recombines TRBV19 with TRBJ2-4; 8 nucleotides agree with TRBD2. The V and J ends lost 0 bases and 10 bases, in that order; junction bases with no gene match: 17. Germline V gene sequence: CDR1 LNHDA, CDR2 SQIVND (reference sequence). The CDR3 runs 18 residues. CDR3 nucleotide sequence: TGTGCCAGTAGTATAGATCGGGCGGGAGGTCACATCACCCCAATTCAGTACTTC. Its protein is CASSIDRAGGHITPIQYF.

The chain has TRBV4-3 and TRBJ2-3; 7 positions agree with TRBD1. V was clipped by 0 bases and J by 1 base; unmatched bases: 1. The germline gives CDR1 LGHNA, CDR2 YSLEER. The CDR3 is 15 residues long. Here the CDR3 DNA reads TGCGCCAGCAGCCAAGAGGGGACAGGCACAGATACGCAGTATTTT. Protein sequence: CASSQEGTGTDTQYF.

The chain recombines TRBV6-2 or TRBV6-3 with TRBJ2-7; 7 bases are a match to TRBD2. Trimming cost V 2 bases and J 3 bases; bases outside gene matches: 1. The CDR3 sequence is 13 residues long. Germline-derived CDR1 and CDR2 are MNHEY and SVGEGT. The CDR3: CASSYRDYYEQYF. DNA of the CDR3: TGTGCCAGCAGTTACCGGGACTACTACGAGCAGTACTTC.